These 31 T cell receptor beta chains were sequenced from one sample in a study of CD8 T cells in ankylosing spondylitis. The study's findings and limits: Seven to nine highly homologous variants made up a TCR beta motif, and this motif appeared characteristic of ankylosing spondylitis blood.

Using its own MiXCR run on the 5' RACE reads, TCRdb lists one record per CDR3 protein. Found here are some 840,000 distinct CDR3 sequences, about 10% of them singletons; the top ten hold just over 0.5%. These receptors' antigens are unknown. Sequencing was performed on blood, either unsorted or a sorted T cell fraction (not recorded which). Source of these receptors: a male donor with ankylosing spondylitis.

This clonotype was seen a handful of times. This chain's CDR3 is CSATSSGAYNEQFF. CDR3 DNA sequence: TGCAGTGCTACGTCTAGCGGAGCCTACAATGAGCAGTTCTTC. The V call is TRBV20-1, the J call TRBJ2-1; TRBD2 aligns across 7 bases. J gave up 2 bases and V 4 bases, and 5 bases lay outside the gene matches. This CDR3 region has 14 residues. Germline assignment: CDR1 DFQATT and CDR2 SNEGSKA (reference sequence).

V and J are TRBV5-1 and TRBJ2-2; D may be TRBD1 or TRBD2 (5 bases each). This CDR3 has 15 amino acids. Trimming took 4 bases from V and 0 from J, leaving 10 bases between them. Germline-derived CDR1 and CDR2 are SGHRS and YFSETQ. The CDR3 DNA reads as TGCGCCAGCAGCGGACGGGGCGCGAACACCGGGGAGCTGTTTTTT. Translation: CASSGRGANTGELFF.

The rearrangement joins TRBV11-1 to TRBJ2-6; 9 bases align to TRBD1. The CDR3 contains 16 residues. The V segment lost 4 bases and the J segment 3 bases; nucleotides outside the gene matches: 4. Looked up from germline, CDR1 is SGHAT and CDR2 is FQDESV (reference sequence). The chain's CDR3 is CASSWDRVDGANVLTF. The CDR3 coding sequence is TGTGCCAGCAGCTGGGACAGGGTGGATGGGGCCAACGTCCTGACTTTC.

This clonotype was recorded at least ten times. The chain uses TRBV4-3 and TRBJ1-4; possible D gene TRBD1, 6 bases. Trimming removed 3 bases from V and 7 bases from J, with 9 bases in between. There are 13 residues in the CDR3. CDR1 is LGHNA and CDR2 is YSLEER in the germline V gene. The CDR3 sequence is CASSQGGPEKLFF. CDR3 DNA: TGCGCCAGCAGCCAGGGGGGGCCTGAAAAACTGTTTTTT.

The gene calls are TRBV6-5 and TRBJ2-1, with 9 bases lining up with TRBD1. This CDR3 comprises 17 residues. After removal of 2 bases from V and 2 bases from J, the junction contained 7 bases not matched to a gene. The V gene's germline CDR1 is MNHEY and CDR2 SVGAGI. CDR3 residues: CASSYTMTGGTYNEQFF. CDR3 sequence (DNA): TGTGCCAGCAGTTACACAATGACAGGGGGTACCTACAATGAGCAGTTCTTC.

This clonotype was observed at least ten times. The J gene is TRBJ1-1, the V gene TRBV5-1; no clear D. CDR3 length: 15 amino acids. V lost 1 base and J lost 0, with 10 bases in between. Germline V gene data show CDR1 as SGHRS and CDR2 as YFSETQ. CDR3 in DNA: TGCGCCAGCAGCTTGAAGACAATTATGAACACTGAAGCTTTCTTT. Protein sequence: CASSLKTIMNTEAFF.

The chain combines TRBV6-1 with TRBJ2-1; 12 bases fit TRBD1. Looked up from germline, CDR1 is MNHNS and CDR2 is SASEGT. With 6 bases clipped from V and 10 bases from J, the junction kept 16 bases outside the gene matches. The length of the CDR3 is 17 residues. The CDR3 sequence is CASRPGTGGAAAGEQFF. In DNA, the CDR3 is TGTGCCAGCAGGCCCGGGACAGGGGGCGCGGCAGCCGGGGAGCAGTTCTTC.

A few counts support this clonotype. CDR3 region: CASSPGRQGGETQYF. CDR3 in DNA: TGTGCCAGCAGCCCCGGGAGACAGGGCGGAGAGACCCAGTACTTC. The V and J genes are TRBV4-2 and TRBJ2-5, with D perhaps matching TRBD1 (7 bases). V shed 4 bases and J shed 4 bases, with 16 bases lying between them. Looked up from germline, CDR1 is LGHNA and CDR2 is YNFKEQ. This CDR3 is 15 amino acids long.

This clonotype has more than one count but fewer than ten. The chain is built from TRBV20-1 and TRBJ1-4; TRBD1 agrees at 9 bases. V gave up 1 base and J gave up 6 bases; unmatched junction bases: 9. The germline gives CDR1 DFQATT, CDR2 SNEGSKA (reference sequence). This CDR3 region has 16 residues. The CDR3, as DNA: TGCAGTGCTAGAGGGGTTAGAACAGGGGGCGATGAAAAACTGTTTTTT. Encoded protein: CSARGVRTGGDEKLFF.

The chain joins TRBV10-3 to TRBJ1-5, with D unclear. The CDR3 has 16 residues. The germline V and J ends were trimmed by 0 bases and 3 bases, with 12 bases remaining between them. Per the germline V gene, CDR1 is ENHRY and CDR2 is SYGVKD. The CDR3 protein is CAISESRSTFNQPQHF. The CDR3 DNA reads TGTGCCATCAGTGAGTCTAGGTCAACTTTCAATCAGCCCCAGCATTTT.

This clonotype was seen many times. The V and J genes are TRBV7-2 and TRBJ2-2, with 9 bases fitting TRBD2. The CDR3 is 14 amino acids. Trimming at V came to 8 bases and at J to 7 bases, leaving 8 bases not matched to a gene. The germline gives CDR1 SGHTA, CDR2 FQGNSA. CDR3 region: CASGGGAVYGELFF. CDR3 sequence (DNA): TGTGCCAGCGGCGGGGGGGCCGTTTACGGGGAGCTGTTTTTT.

This clonotype was recorded a few times. The V call is TRBV20-1, the J call TRBJ2-5, with D possibly TRBD2 on 5 matching bases. This CDR3 has 13 residues. Germline CDR1 is DFQATT and CDR2 is SNEGSKA (reference sequence). The V end was cut by 4 bases, the J end by 5 bases, with 14 bases between. The CDR3: CSAIWTPTETQYF. CDR3 in DNA: TGCAGTGCTATATGGACTCCGACGGAGACCCAGTACTTC.

A few counts support this clonotype. The rearrangement joins TRBV9 to TRBJ2-7; D is possibly TRBD2 (6 bases). CDR1 is SGDLS, CDR2 YYNGEE, per germline. V was cut by 4 bases and J by 2 bases, with 16 bases left in between. This CDR3 spans 15 amino acids. Written as DNA, the CDR3 is TGTGCCAGCAGCCCCCGACTAGAGGCAGCCTACGAGCAGTACTTC. Translating gives CASSPRLEAAYEQYF.

This clonotype was picked up a small number of times. The chain has TRBV12-3 or TRBV12-4 and TRBJ1-6; tentatively, D is TRBD1 (5 bases). Trimming pared 6 bases from V and 11 bases from J, leaving 17 bases between. The CDR3 has 14 residues. CDR3 in amino acids: CASSGGPNWAPLHF. CDR3 nucleotides: TGTGCCAGCAGCGGGGGACCCAATTGGGCACCCCTCCACTTT.

The table lists this clonotype with a few counts. The chain uses TRBV29-1 and TRBJ2-5, with D perhaps TRBD1 or TRBD2 (5 bases each). CDR3 size: 13 residues. V was shortened by 7 bases and J by 2 bases, with 14 bases between the two germline ends. Germline lookup yields CDR1 SQVTM and CDR2 ANQGSEA. CDR3 sequence (DNA): TGCAGCGCTTCCCGGGACCAACAAGAGACCCAGTACTTC. Amino acids: CSASRDQQETQYF.

This clonotype turned up a few times. The CDR3 reads CASSLHHQGSPMNTEAFF. As DNA, the CDR3 is TGTGCCAGCAGCCTACACCATCAAGGGTCCCCGATGAACACTGAAGCTTTCTTT. This chain links TRBV6-2 or TRBV6-3 with TRBJ1-1; D is uncertain. Trimming took off 6 bases at V and 0 bases at J, with 23 bases between the two ends. Germline values: CDR1 MNHEY, CDR2 SVGEGT. This CDR3 contains 18 residues.

The DNA of the CDR3 is TGTGCCATGGGACAGGGGCGCGACGAGCAGTACTTC. Translation gives CAMGQGRDEQYF. This sequence joins TRBV10-3 and TRBJ2-7, with 10 bases aligning to TRBD1. The V gene's germline CDR1 is ENHRY and CDR2 SYGVKD. This CDR3 spans 12 amino acids. J lost 5 bases, V lost 9 bases, and 4 bases had no gene match.

This clonotype was recorded at least ten times. The chain combines TRBV29-1 with TRBJ2-5, with 14 bases lining up with TRBD2. From germline, CDR1 is SQVTM and CDR2 ANQGSEA. This CDR3 spans 11 amino acids. The chain's CDR3 is CIGLAGGTQYF. Here the CDR3 DNA reads TGCATCGGACTAGCGGGAGGGACCCAGTACTTC.

This chain connects TRBV25-1 to TRBJ2-3; 11 bases match TRBD2. Germline lookup yields CDR1 MGHDK and CDR2 SYGVNS. The CDR3 totals 15 residues. V lost 4 bases and J lost 3; bases outside the gene matches: 3. The CDR3 is CASSGLAGRTDTQYF. In DNA form, the CDR3 reads TGTGCCAGCAGTGGACTAGCGGGGAGGACAGATACGCAGTATTTT. The full variable domain, rest sourced from reference TRBV25-1 and TRBJ2-3, is EADIYQTPRYLVIGTGKKITLECSQTMGHDKMYWYQQDPGMELHLIHYSYGVNSTEKGDLSSESTVSRIRTEHFPLTLESARPSHTSQYLCASSGLAGRTDTQYFGPGTRLTVL.

This clonotype was detected only a few times. This rearrangement joins TRBV5-1 to TRBJ1-1, with D possibly being TRBD1 (5 bases). V lost 4 bases to trimming and J lost 1 base, with 11 bases between them. Germline V gene sequence: CDR1 SGHRS, CDR2 YFSETQ. The CDR3 runs 14 residues. Here the CDR3 DNA reads TGCGCCAGCAGCGGGGACGGAAGGAACACTGAAGCTTTCTTT. Protein sequence: CASSGDGRNTEAFF. Filled out from reference TRBV5-1 and TRBJ1-1, the complete variable domain reads KAGVTQTPRYLIKTRGQQVTLSCSPISGHRSVSWYQQTPGQGLQFLFEYFSETQRNKGNFPGRFSGRQFSNSRSEMNVSTLELGDSALYLCASSGDGRNTEAFFGQGTRLTVV.

This clonotype was seen more than once but under ten times. This chain uses TRBV12-3 or TRBV12-4 with TRBJ2-2; D possibly corresponds to TRBD2 (7 bases). The CDR3 sequence is 15 residues long. V lost 6 bases and J 4 bases, leaving 15 bases between the germline ends. The CDR3 loop is CASRRGGGVTGELFF. The CDR3 DNA follows: TGTGCCAGCAGGCGGGGAGGGGGAGTCACCGGGGAGCTGTTTTTT.

This clonotype has more than one count but fewer than ten. The rearrangement links TRBV20-1 to TRBJ1-2, with TRBD1 identical over 9 bases. Germline V CDR1 and CDR2: DFQATT, SNEGSKA (reference sequence). The CDR3 length is 14 residues. The CDR3 DNA reads as TGCAGCGCCTGGGTTAGACAGGGGGTCGGTGGCTACACCTTC. Translating gives CSAWVRQGVGGYTF.

This clonotype was recorded a few times. The chain recombines TRBV20-1 with TRBJ2-1; TRBD2 matches at 7 bases. CDR3 length equals 14 residues. V shed 5 bases and J 4 bases; nucleotides not matched to a gene: 8. Germline V CDR1 and CDR2: DFQATT, SNEGSKA (reference sequence). The CDR3 DNA reads as TGCAGTGCTCATCTAGCGGTGATATACAATGAGCAGTTCTTC. Its translation: CSAHLAVIYNEQFF.

The table lists this clonotype with a few counts. V and J are TRBV7-2 and TRBJ1-1, with no clear D. Germline CDR1 SGHTA, CDR2 FQGNSA. The CDR3 totals 13 residues. V was cut by 5 bases and J by 8 bases, with 15 bases left in between. CDR3 coding DNA: TGTGCCAGCAGCCCGAGCACGGGTGCGGAAGCTTTCTTT. Amino acid sequence: CASSPSTGAEAFF.

This clonotype was recorded many times. The rearrangement links TRBV20-1 to TRBJ2-5; 8 nucleotides agree with TRBD1. The germline V gene has CDR1 DFQATT and CDR2 SNEGSKA (reference sequence). This CDR3 is built from 13 residues. The V and J ends lost 5 bases and 6 bases, in that order; junction bases with no gene match: 8. The CDR3: CSALRQGTQTQYF. CDR3 sequence (DNA): TGCAGTGCTCTACGACAGGGGACCCAGACCCAGTACTTC.

The chain recombines TRBV12-5 with TRBJ2-1; maybe TRBD2 (6 bases). The CDR3 sequence is 16 residues long. CDR1 is LGHNT, CDR2 FRNRAP, per germline. Trimming shortened V by 0 bases and J by 4 bases, and 13 bases separated the two germline ends. Here the CDR3 reads CASGLVRGGVYNEQFF. CDR3 DNA: TGTGCTAGTGGTTTGGTACGGGGAGGAGTATACAATGAGCAGTTCTTC.

The gene calls are TRBV7-8 and TRBJ2-2; D might be TRBD1 or TRBD2, each matching 6 bases. Germline V lookup: CDR1 SGHVS, CDR2 FQNEAQ. The V end was cut by 6 bases, the J end by 3 bases, with 17 bases between. This CDR3 contains 16 residues. This chain's CDR3 is CASSFQGTGDTGELFF. As DNA, the CDR3 is TGTGCCAGCAGTTTCCAGGGGACGGGGGACACCGGGGAGCTGTTTTTT.

Regarding this clonotype: A much larger clone lies a single base off, so this may be a read error. It is likely a read error, because the conserved phenylalanine at the end of the CDR3 is missing. The chain employs TRBV7-2 and TRBJ2-7; D is unclear. Germline V lookup: CDR1 SGHTA, CDR2 FQGNSA. The CDR3 contains 11 residues. With 3 bases removed from V and 6 bases from J, the gap between germline ends came to 6 bases. CDR3 sequence reads: CASSFPPEQYL. In DNA form, the CDR3 reads TGTGCCAGCAGCTTTCCCCCCGAGCAGTACCTC.

This clonotype has at least ten counts. The chain recombines TRBV7-2 with TRBJ2-5, with D possibly matching TRBD1 (5 bases). Germline CDR1 is SGHTA and CDR2 is FQGNSA. The CDR3 extends over 15 amino acids. Trimming took 2 bases from V and 2 from J, leaving 12 bases between them. Written as DNA, the CDR3 is TGTGCCAGCAGCTTAAGGCAGGGTGGGCAAGAGACCCAGTACTTC. This encodes CASSLRQGGQETQYF.

V is TRBV27 and J is TRBJ1-1; no clear D gene. The CDR3 extends over 13 amino acids. Germline V gene lookup returns CDR1 MNHEY and CDR2 SMNVEV (reference sequence). With 1 base removed from V and 5 bases from J, the gap between germline ends came to 8 bases. CDR3: CASSLWDGTEAFF. CDR3 bases: TGTGCCAGCAGTTTATGGGATGGGACTGAAGCTTTCTTT.

The J gene is TRBJ2-3, the V gene TRBV13, with TRBD2 matching over 7 bases. This CDR3 region has 15 residues. Germline trimming cut 5 bases from V and 5 bases from J; bases unmatched to any gene: 10. Germline V gives CDR1 PRHDT, CDR2 FYEKMQ (reference sequence). This CDR3 reads CASSPPGRALDTQYF. The CDR3 nucleotides are TGTGCCAGCAGCCCCCCTGGGAGGGCCTTAGATACGCAGTATTTT. The full variable domain, its missing parts supplied by reference TRBV13 and TRBJ2-3, is AAGVIQSPRHLIKEKRETATLKCYPIPRHDTVYWYQQGPGQDPQFLISFYEKMQSDKGSIPDRFSAQQFSDYHSELNMSSLELGDSALYFCASSPPGRALDTQYFGPGTRLTVL.